This TCR beta chain was obtained from a study of blood T cell repertoires in COVID-19. Whole-study context: In each case, the material was cDNA or gDNA derived from T cells, B-cell-depleted T cells, or PBMCs.

The V and J ends lost 6 bases and 10 bases, in that order; junction bases with no gene match: 13. This CDR3 has 15 amino acids. Germline loops: CDR1 MNHEY, CDR2 SMNVEV (reference sequence). The protocol was immunoSEQ multiplex PCR, while the TCRdb copy is restricted to in-frame clones and leaves out a portion. The table shows a few hundred thousand clones, with around nine tenths occurring only once. The receptor was derived from a man aged 60 to 75 who had recovered from COVID-19. This chain joins TRBV27 and TRBJ2-1; 9 bases are a match to TRBD2. The source material was peripheral blood. The CDR3 nucleotides are TGTGCCAGCAGCCGTCCGGGACTAGCCTCCGAGGAGCAGTTCTTC. Amino acid sequence: CASSRPGLASEEQFF.